These 3 T cell receptor beta chains share one sample of origin, sequenced in a study of cytomegalovirus exposure and HLA in healthy donors (dated by TCRdb to about 2017). To prepare the library, the immunoSEQ multiplex PCR assay was applied. For the multiplex PCR, a mixture combining 60 forward primers for TCR Vbeta segments and 13 reverse primers for TCR Jbeta segments was used. The table comes from immuneACCESS by way of TCRdb, which keeps in-frame sequences with V and J called. Part of the clones is missing from these tables; in studies checked, under half for an unresolved V gene and the rest for unknown reasons. The sample table shows more than 100,000 clones, and 77% are seen once. The ten largest clones represent 3.5% to 4% of the sample. The sample taken for sequencing was PBMCs. Receptor source: a human donor in good health.

V and J are TRBV5-6 and TRBJ1-4; no reliable D call. V lost 4 bases and J lost 8, with 18 bases in between. Germline-derived CDR1 and CDR2 are SGHDT and YYEEEE. This CDR3 is 15 amino acids long. The CDR3 loop is CASSVGLAAGEKLFF. The CDR3 nucleotides read TGTGCCAGCAGCGTGGGGTTGGCAGCAGGCGAAAAACTGTTTTTT.

The J gene is TRBJ2-7, the V gene TRBV21-1; the table's D call, TRBD2, was not checked against the DNA. TRBV21-1 is an annotated pseudogene. The CDR3 runs 15 residues. CDR3 DNA: TGTGCCAGCACCCCCGGCGGGGGTTTCGTTTGCGAGCAGTACTTC. It yields the protein CASTPGGGFVCEQYF.

The rearrangement joins TRBV19 to TRBJ2-7; TRBD1 matches 7 bases. The CDR3 length is 13 residues. Germline V gene lookup returns CDR1 LNHDA and CDR2 SQIVND (reference sequence). Trimming took 5 bases from V and 1 from J; bases not matched to a gene: 2. In DNA form, the CDR3 reads TGTGCCAGTAGTGCGACAGGGTCCTACGAGCAGTACTTC. As protein: CASSATGSYEQYF.